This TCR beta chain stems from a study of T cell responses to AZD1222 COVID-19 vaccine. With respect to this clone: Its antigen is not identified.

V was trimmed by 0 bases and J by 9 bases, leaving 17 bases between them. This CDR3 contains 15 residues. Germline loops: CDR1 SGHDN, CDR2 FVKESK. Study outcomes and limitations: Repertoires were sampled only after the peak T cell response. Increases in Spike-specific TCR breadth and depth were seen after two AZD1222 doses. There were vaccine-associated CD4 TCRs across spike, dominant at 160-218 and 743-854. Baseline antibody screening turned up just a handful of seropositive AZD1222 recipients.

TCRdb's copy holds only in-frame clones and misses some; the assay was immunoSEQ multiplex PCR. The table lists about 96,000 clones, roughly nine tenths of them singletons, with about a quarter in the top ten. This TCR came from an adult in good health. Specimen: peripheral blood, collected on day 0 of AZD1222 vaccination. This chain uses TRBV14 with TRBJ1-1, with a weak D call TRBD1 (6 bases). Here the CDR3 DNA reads TGTGCCAGCAGCCAAGAAACAGGGCCAACGAGTAAAGCTTTCTTT. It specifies CASSQETGPTSKAFF.